Below, 32 T cell receptor beta chains from the same sample are listed, as sequenced in a study of blood T cell repertoires in COVID-19. Clones were sequenced by immunoSEQ multiplex PCR, and TCRdb holds only the in-frame ones, with some missing. Of 50,000 to 70,000 clones detected, 75% to 95% appear once; the ten largest clones hold 9.1%. The sequenced sample was peripheral blood. The receptor source for this set is a woman of 80 years or more with active COVID-19.

The chain joins TRBV13 to TRBJ2-3; D possibly corresponds to TRBD2 (7 bases). V was clipped by 3 bases and J by 4 bases, with 11 bases between them. The germline V gene encodes CDR1 PRHDT and CDR2 FYEKMQ (reference sequence). This CDR3 has 14 residues. CDR3 sequence (DNA): TGTGCCAGCAGCTTGGGGGGGCGGTCAGATACGCAGTATTTT. This encodes CASSLGGRSDTQYF.

This sequence joins TRBV7-9 and TRBJ2-3; D is possibly TRBD1 (6 bases). V was shortened by 1 base and J by 3 bases, with 11 bases between the two germline ends. The CDR3 covers 15 residues. Per germline, CDR1 SEHNR and CDR2 FQNEAQ (reference sequence). CDR3 region: CASSLGGGETDTQYF. CDR3 nucleotides: TGTGCCAGCAGCTTAGGAGGGGGAGAGACAGATACGCAGTATTTT.

CDR3 sequence: CASSPPASSYEQYF. CDR3 nucleotides: TGTGCCAGCTCACCACCGGCCAGCTCCTACGAGCAGTACTTC. This chain uses TRBV18 with TRBJ2-7; no definite D call. This CDR3 comprises 14 residues. CDR1 and CDR2 (germline): KGHSH, LQKENI. V shed 0 bases and J shed 0 bases, with 6 bases lying between them.

In this sample, this clone turned up once. The CDR3 DNA sequence: TGTGCCAGTAGTGTCCGTGCGGGAGCCACTAGCAATCAGCCCCAGCATTTT. This gives the protein CASSVRAGATSNQPQHF. The chain is built from TRBV19 and TRBJ1-5; D gene uncertain. This CDR3 is 17 amino acids long. Trimming took off 5 bases at V and 0 bases at J, with 17 bases between the two ends. The germline gives CDR1 LNHDA, CDR2 SQIVND (reference sequence).

The rearrangement uses TRBV2 and TRBJ2-3; D ambiguous. The CDR3 has 13 amino acids. Trimming took off 6 bases at V and 2 bases at J, with 9 bases between the two ends. Germline assignment: CDR1 SNHLY and CDR2 FYNNEI. CDR3 in DNA: TGTGCCAGCAGGGAGCCTGACACAGATACGCAGTATTTT. Translation: CASREPDTDTQYF.

The V and J genes are TRBV12-3 or TRBV12-4 and TRBJ1-2, with D unresolved. V lost 5 bases to trimming and J lost 6 bases, with 10 bases between them. The CDR3 is 12 residues long. CDR3 sequence (DNA): TGTGCCAGCAGTCCCGGTTTGAATGGCTACACCTTC. It translates to CASSPGLNGYTF.

The CDR3 reads CASRTREVEETQYF. CDR3 in DNA: TGTGCCAGTAGAACCCGAGAGGTAGAAGAGACCCAGTACTTC. The chain couples TRBV19 to TRBJ2-5; D is unclear. CDR3 length: 14 residues. V gave up 6 bases and J gave up 3 bases, with 14 bases separating them. Germline CDR1 reads LNHDA; CDR2 reads SQIVND (reference sequence).

V gene TRBV18 combines with J gene TRBJ2-7; 16 bases agree with TRBD2. The V segment lost 3 bases and the J segment 5 bases; nucleotides outside the gene matches: 10. CDR3 length: 18 residues. In germline, CDR1 is KGHSH, CDR2 LQKENI. CDR3 sequence: CASSPGLAGGRRYHEQYV. Here the CDR3 DNA reads TGTGCCAGCTCACCGGGACTAGCGGGGGGGCGGAGATACCACGAGCAGTACGTC.

Of note for this clone: This sample includes further DNA sequences coding for the same CDR3. The chain recombines TRBV28 with TRBJ2-7; perhaps TRBD2 as D (5 bases). Trimming cost V 3 bases and J 4 bases, with 10 bases left between them. Germline lookup yields CDR1 MDHEN and CDR2 SYDVKM. The CDR3 consists of 13 residues. This chain's CDR3 is CASSFGGSYEQYF. The CDR3 DNA sequence: TGTGCCAGCAGTTTTGGTGGGAGTTACGAGCAGTACTTC.

The V and J genes are TRBV5-1 and TRBJ2-1, with a tentative D call TRBD1 (6 bases). V lost 0 bases and J 0 bases, leaving 19 bases between the germline ends. CDR3 length: 19 amino acids. Germline-derived CDR1 and CDR2 are SGHRS and YFSETQ. The CDR3 is CASSLGGQWGLNSYNEQFF. The CDR3 nucleotides are TGCGCCAGCAGCTTGGGGGGGCAATGGGGTCTCAACTCCTACAATGAGCAGTTCTTC.

The chain has TRBV28 and TRBJ1-2; 9 nucleotides line up with TRBD1. Germline assignment: CDR1 MDHEN and CDR2 SYDVKM. The CDR3 extends over 14 amino acids. V was clipped by 5 bases and J by 2 bases; unmatched bases: 3. The chain's CDR3 is CASSTGTGNYGYTF. CDR3 nucleotides: TGTGCCAGCAGTACCGGGACAGGGAACTATGGCTACACCTTC.

The CDR3 bases are TGTGCCAGCAGCCAAAGTGGGGGCCTTGAGCAGTACGTC. It is translated as CASSQSGGLEQYV. V gene TRBV7-2 combines with J gene TRBJ2-7, with D perhaps matching TRBD1 (6 bases). The CDR3 contains 13 residues. Germline CDR1 reads SGHTA; CDR2 reads FQGNSA. V lost 5 bases, J lost 7 bases, and 15 bases lay in between.

The chain joins TRBV28 to TRBJ1-2; D perhaps matches TRBD1 (6 bases). Trimming removed 4 bases from V and 4 bases from J, with 13 bases in between. Germline V lookup: CDR1 MDHEN, CDR2 SYDVKM. This CDR3 is built from 14 residues. CDR3 coding DNA: TGTGCCAGCAGTTCACTCGGACAGAGCTATGGCTACACCTTC. This sequence encodes CASSSLGQSYGYTF.

The chain carries TRBV6-5 and TRBJ1-5, with 7 nucleotides matching TRBD1. The CDR3 has 14 residues. Germline lookup yields CDR1 MNHEY and CDR2 SVGAGI. The V and J ends lost 10 bases and 5 bases, in that order; junction bases with no gene match: 11. DNA for the CDR3: TGTGCCACATTCCTTGCTACAGGGGATCAGCCCCAGCATTTT. Protein: CATFLATGDQPQHF.

This chain connects TRBV11-1 to TRBJ2-1, with TRBD1 identical over 8 bases. V shed 4 bases and J 4 bases; nucleotides not matched to a gene: 6. The CDR3 extends over 15 amino acids. CDR1 and CDR2 from the germline V gene are SGHAT and FQDESV (reference sequence). Written as DNA, the CDR3 is TGTGCCAGCAGCTCCGGACAGGGCCCTTACAATGAGCAGTTCTTC. The encoded protein is CASSSGQGPYNEQFF.

For the CDR3, the DNA is TGTGCCAGCAGCCAAGTATCTCCAGACATGCAAGAGACCCAGTACTTC. This gives the protein CASSQVSPDMQETQYF. The gene calls are TRBV4-2 and TRBJ2-5; no definite D call. Per the germline V gene, CDR1 is LGHNA and CDR2 is YNFKEQ. The CDR3 runs 16 residues. V was pared by 1 base and J by 2 bases, with 14 bases between.

The gene calls are TRBV5-4 and TRBJ2-3; tentatively, D is TRBD1 (6 bases). Trimming removed 4 bases at V and 6 bases at J, with 12 bases between. The V gene's germline CDR1 is SGHNT and CDR2 YYREEE (reference sequence). The CDR3 sequence is 13 residues long. CDR3 DNA sequence: TGTGCCAGCAGCGAGGACAGATCGGATACGCAGTATTTT. This codes for CASSEDRSDTQYF.

V gene TRBV5-6 combines with J gene TRBJ2-6; the D gene is possibly TRBD1 (6 bases). Germline V gene lookup returns CDR1 SGHDT and CDR2 YYEEEE. The ends were cut back, 3 bases at V and 4 bases at J, with 20 bases in the middle. This CDR3 is built from 18 residues. The CDR3 nucleotides are TGTGCCAGCAGCTCCCGGGACATATCCCCTCTGGGGGCCAACGTCCTGACTTTC. This encodes CASSSRDISPLGANVLTF.

This clone was detected once. The J gene is TRBJ2-5, the V gene TRBV28; tentatively, D is TRBD2 (6 bases). The CDR3 length is 15 residues. Trimming cost V 3 bases and J 3 bases, with 14 bases left between them. CDR1 is MDHEN and CDR2 is SYDVKM in the germline V gene. This CDR3 is CASSLRFGGKETQYF. CDR3 sequence (DNA): TGTGCCAGCAGTTTGAGGTTCGGGGGTAAAGAGACCCAGTACTTC.

In this sample, this clone turned up a few times. This sequence joins TRBV5-1 and TRBJ2-1; 8 bases fit TRBD1. After removal of 2 bases from V and 6 bases from J, the junction contained 7 bases not matched to a gene. This CDR3 is built from 15 residues. Looked up from germline, CDR1 is SGHRS and CDR2 is YFSETQ. CDR3 loop: CASSLSWTGLNEQFF. The CDR3 DNA reads TGCGCCAGCAGCTTAAGTTGGACAGGGCTCAATGAGCAGTTCTTC.

The rearrangement joins TRBV19 to TRBJ1-3; no definite D call. Germline V CDR1 and CDR2: LNHDA, SQIVND (reference sequence). The V end lost 5 bases, the J end lost 0 bases, and 11 bases lay between the germline ends. This CDR3 is 15 amino acids long. This chain's CDR3 is CASSPPETSGNTIYF. As DNA, the CDR3 is TGTGCCAGTAGTCCCCCAGAAACCTCTGGAAACACCATATATTTT.

A single count supports this clone. The chain joins TRBV28 to TRBJ2-3; 12 bases fit TRBD2. The CDR3 is made up of 16 amino acids. Germline loops: CDR1 MDHEN, CDR2 SYDVKM. The junction had 10 bases not matched to a gene; V was cut back by 5 bases and J by 7 bases. CDR3 amino acids: CASSQRTSGEGHTQYF. The CDR3 DNA reads as TGTGCCAGCAGTCAGAGGACTAGCGGGGAGGGGCATACGCAGTATTTT.

The chain links TRBV11-2 to TRBJ1-2, with 12 bases aligning to TRBD1. Germline assignment: CDR1 SGHAT and CDR2 FQNNGV. The CDR3 is 15 amino acids. Trimming cost V 4 bases and J 3 bases; bases outside gene matches: 3. The DNA for the CDR3 is TGTGCCAGCAGCTCGGGACAGGGGGCTCACTATGGCTACACCTTC. Translation: CASSSGQGAHYGYTF.

This chain joins TRBV11-2 and TRBJ2-3; the D gene is possibly TRBD1 (6 bases). CDR1 is SGHAT, CDR2 FQNNGV, per germline. The CDR3 is 15 residues long. Trimming left V 5 bases short and J 4 bases short, with 16 bases between. The CDR3 DNA is TGTGCCAGCAGCGACTTTAGGGGGATCTCAGATACGCAGTATTTT. Translating it yields CASSDFRGISDTQYF.

In DNA form, the CDR3 reads TGTGCCAGCTCACCACCACTAGCGGGGGGAGCCAAAAACATTCAGTACTTC. Translating it yields CASSPPLAGGAKNIQYF. The rearrangement uses TRBV18 and TRBJ2-4; the match to TRBD2 covers 12 bases. From germline, CDR1 is KGHSH and CDR2 LQKENI. CDR3 length: 17 residues. Unmatched junction bases numbered 0, after V lost 0 bases and J lost 0 bases.

This chain uses TRBV2 with TRBJ2-7, with 8 bases lining up with TRBD2. Germline V gene sequence: CDR1 SNHLY, CDR2 FYNNEI. The junction had 13 bases not matched to a gene; V was cut back by 6 bases and J by 9 bases. The CDR3 spans 14 residues. Here the CDR3 DNA reads TGTGCCAGCAGGGCGGGACTAGTCCCTACCCTGCAGTACTTC. Translating gives CASRAGLVPTLQYF.

This rearrangement joins TRBV28 to TRBJ1-2, with unresolved D. V was pared by 8 bases and J by 0 bases, with 16 bases between. This CDR3 region has 15 residues. Per the germline V gene, CDR1 is MDHEN and CDR2 is SYDVKM. As DNA, the CDR3 is TGTGCCAGCTCATCGGCAGGCGAATCTAACTATGGCTACACCTTC. Encoded protein: CASSSAGESNYGYTF.

This clone was detected only once. The genes are TRBV3-1 (or the pseudogene TRBV3-2) and TRBJ2-1; 12 bases line up with TRBD1. The CDR3 runs 16 residues. CDR1 and CDR2 from the germline V gene are LGHDT and YNNKEL (reference sequence). V gave up 4 bases and J gave up 10 bases; unmatched junction bases: 11. The CDR3 reads CASSLRLGQGAGEQFF. The DNA of the CDR3 is TGTGCCAGCAGCCTAAGATTGGGACAGGGGGCAGGGGAGCAGTTCTTC.

The chain is built from TRBV10-1 and TRBJ2-5; D might be TRBD1 (5 bases). Germline V gene lookup returns CDR1 WNHNN and CDR2 SYGVQD (reference sequence). Trimming pared 2 bases from V and 5 bases from J, leaving 15 bases between. This CDR3 is 15 amino acids long. CDR3 coding DNA: TGCGCCAGCAGTGAGCCTAAGGGGAATACTGAGACCCAGTACTTC. Its translation: CASSEPKGNTETQYF.

Comments on this clone: Its ends do not fully match the called genes, so a read error is possible. The V gene is TRBV7-2, the J gene TRBJ2-1; 10 positions agree with TRBD1. The CDR3 extends over 16 amino acids. CDR1 SGHTA and CDR2 FQGNSA come from the germline V gene. The CDR3 DNA follows: TGTGCCAGCAGATTAGTCTGGGACAGGGGTTCGGAGGAGCAGTTCTTC. Its protein product is CASRLVWDRGSEEQFF. The variable domain in full, completed from reference TRBV7-2 and TRBJ2-1, reads GAGVSQSPSNKVTEKGKDVELRCDPISGHTALYWYRQSLGQGLEFLIYFQGNSAPDKSGLPSDRFSAERTGGSVSTLTIQRTQQEDSAVYLCASRLVWDRGSEEQFFGPGTRLTVL.

This clone has a handful of counts. The chain combines TRBV7-9 with TRBJ1-5; D is uncertain. The CDR3 consists of 14 residues. The V gene lost 5 bases and the J gene lost 4 bases, with 12 bases spanning the gap. Germline values: CDR1 SEHNR, CDR2 FQNEAQ (reference sequence). DNA for the CDR3: TGTGCCAGCAGCCCAATGACGGGGAATCAGCCCCAGCATTTT. Protein sequence: CASSPMTGNQPQHF.

This chain connects TRBV5-1 to TRBJ1-2; 8 positions agree with TRBD1. The CDR3 is 15 amino acids. Unmatched junction bases numbered 7, after V lost 3 bases and J lost 3 bases. Germline loops: CDR1 SGHRS, CDR2 YFSETQ. CDR3 in DNA: TGCGCCAGCAGCTACGGACAGGGCGGAGACTATGGCTACACCTTC. Protein: CASSYGQGGDYGYTF.